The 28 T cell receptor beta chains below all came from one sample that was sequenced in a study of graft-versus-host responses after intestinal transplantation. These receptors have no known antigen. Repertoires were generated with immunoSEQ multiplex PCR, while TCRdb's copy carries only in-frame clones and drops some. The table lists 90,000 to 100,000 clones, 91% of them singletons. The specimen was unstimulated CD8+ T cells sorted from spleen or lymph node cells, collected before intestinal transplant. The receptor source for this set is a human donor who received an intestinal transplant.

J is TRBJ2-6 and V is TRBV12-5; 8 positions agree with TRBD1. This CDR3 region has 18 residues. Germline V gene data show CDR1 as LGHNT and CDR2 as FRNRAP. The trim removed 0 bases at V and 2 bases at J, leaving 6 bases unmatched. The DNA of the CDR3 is TGTGCTAGTGGTTTGGTCCCGACAGGGGAAACTGGGGCCAACGTCCTGACTTTC. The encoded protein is CASGLVPTGETGANVLTF.

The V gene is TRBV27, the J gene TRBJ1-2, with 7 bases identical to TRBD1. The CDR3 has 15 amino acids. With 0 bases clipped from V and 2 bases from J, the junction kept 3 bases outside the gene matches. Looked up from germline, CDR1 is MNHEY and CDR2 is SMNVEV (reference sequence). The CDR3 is CASSLSGGGNYGYTF. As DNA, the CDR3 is TGTGCCAGCAGTTTATCAGGGGGCGGAAACTATGGCTACACCTTC.

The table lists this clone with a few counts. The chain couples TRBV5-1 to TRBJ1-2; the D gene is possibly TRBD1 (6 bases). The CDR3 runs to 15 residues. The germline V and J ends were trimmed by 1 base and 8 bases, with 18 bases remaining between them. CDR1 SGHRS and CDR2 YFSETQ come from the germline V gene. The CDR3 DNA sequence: TGCGCCAGCAGCTTGAAGCTACAGGGCCCGAGGGGCTACACCTTC. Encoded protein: CASSLKLQGPRGYTF.

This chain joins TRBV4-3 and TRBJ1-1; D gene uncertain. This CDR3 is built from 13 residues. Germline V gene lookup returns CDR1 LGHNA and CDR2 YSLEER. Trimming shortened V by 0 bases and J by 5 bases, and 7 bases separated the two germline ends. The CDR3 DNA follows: TGCGCCAGCAGCCAAGATACGGGGACTGAAGCTTTCTTT. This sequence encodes CASSQDTGTEAFF.

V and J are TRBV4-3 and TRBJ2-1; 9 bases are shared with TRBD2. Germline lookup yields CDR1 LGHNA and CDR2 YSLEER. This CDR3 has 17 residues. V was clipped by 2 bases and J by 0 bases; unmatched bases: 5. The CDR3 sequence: CASSQLSGGDSYNEQFF. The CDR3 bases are TGCGCCAGCAGCCAACTTAGCGGGGGCGACTCCTACAATGAGCAGTTCTTC.

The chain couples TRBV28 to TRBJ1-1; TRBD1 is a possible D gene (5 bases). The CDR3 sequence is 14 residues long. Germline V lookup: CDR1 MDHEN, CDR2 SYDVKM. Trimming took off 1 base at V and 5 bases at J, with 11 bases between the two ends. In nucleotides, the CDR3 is TGTGCCAGCAGTTTATCTCGGGGGAGAACTGAAGCTTTCTTT. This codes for CASSLSRGRTEAFF.

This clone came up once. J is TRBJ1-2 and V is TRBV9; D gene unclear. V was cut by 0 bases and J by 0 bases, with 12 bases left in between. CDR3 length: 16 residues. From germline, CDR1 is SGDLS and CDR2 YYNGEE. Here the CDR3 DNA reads TGTGCCAGCAGCGTAGCTGCAGGAAAAGCTAACTATGGCTACACCTTC. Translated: CASSVAAGKANYGYTF.

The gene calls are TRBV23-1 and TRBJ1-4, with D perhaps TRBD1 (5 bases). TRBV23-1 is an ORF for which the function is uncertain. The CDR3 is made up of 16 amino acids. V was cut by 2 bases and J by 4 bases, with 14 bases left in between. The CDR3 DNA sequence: TGCGCCAGCAGTCAAAGGAGCGGGGGGTTTAATGAAAAACTGTTTTTT. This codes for CASSQRSGGFNEKLFF.

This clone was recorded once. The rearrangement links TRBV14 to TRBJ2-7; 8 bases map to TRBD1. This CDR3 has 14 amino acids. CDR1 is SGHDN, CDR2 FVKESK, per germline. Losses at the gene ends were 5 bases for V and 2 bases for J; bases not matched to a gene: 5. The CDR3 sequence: CASSEGQGPYEQYF. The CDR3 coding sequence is TGTGCCAGCAGCGAAGGACAGGGCCCCTACGAGCAGTACTTC.

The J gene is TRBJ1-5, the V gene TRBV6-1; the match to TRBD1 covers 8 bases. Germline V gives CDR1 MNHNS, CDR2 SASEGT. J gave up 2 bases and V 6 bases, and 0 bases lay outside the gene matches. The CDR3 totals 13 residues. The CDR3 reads CASRDRGNQPQHF. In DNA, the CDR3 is TGTGCCAGCAGGGACAGGGGCAATCAGCCCCAGCATTTT.

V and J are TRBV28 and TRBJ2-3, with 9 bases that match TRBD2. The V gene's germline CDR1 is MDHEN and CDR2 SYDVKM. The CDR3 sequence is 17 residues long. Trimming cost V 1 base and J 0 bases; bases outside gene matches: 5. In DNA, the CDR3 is TGTGCCAGCAGTTTATCCCTAAGCGGGAGGAGCACAGATACGCAGTATTTT. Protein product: CASSLSLSGRSTDTQYF.

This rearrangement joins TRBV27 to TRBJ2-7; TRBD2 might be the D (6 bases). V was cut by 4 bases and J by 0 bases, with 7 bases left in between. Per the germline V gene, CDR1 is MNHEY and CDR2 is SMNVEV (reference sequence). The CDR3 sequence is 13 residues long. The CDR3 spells CASSWGVSYEQYF. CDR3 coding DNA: TGTGCCAGCAGTTGGGGGGTCTCCTACGAGCAGTACTTC.

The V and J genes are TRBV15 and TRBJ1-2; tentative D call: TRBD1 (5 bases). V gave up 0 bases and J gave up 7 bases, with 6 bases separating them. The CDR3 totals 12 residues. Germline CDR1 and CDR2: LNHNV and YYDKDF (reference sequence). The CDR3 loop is CATSREGGGYTF. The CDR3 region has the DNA TGTGCCACCAGCAGAGAGGGGGGTGGCTACACCTTC.

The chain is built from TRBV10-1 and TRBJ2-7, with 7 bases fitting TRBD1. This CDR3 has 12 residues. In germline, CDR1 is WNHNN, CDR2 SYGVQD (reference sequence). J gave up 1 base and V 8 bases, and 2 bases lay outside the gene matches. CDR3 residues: CASGDSSYEQYF. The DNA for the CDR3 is TGCGCCAGCGGGGACAGTTCCTACGAGCAGTACTTC.

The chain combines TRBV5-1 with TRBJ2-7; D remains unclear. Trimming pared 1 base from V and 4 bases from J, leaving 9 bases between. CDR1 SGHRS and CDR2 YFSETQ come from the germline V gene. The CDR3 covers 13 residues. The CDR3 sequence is CASSLTDSYEQYF. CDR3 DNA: TGCGCCAGCAGCTTGACAGATTCTTACGAGCAGTACTTC.

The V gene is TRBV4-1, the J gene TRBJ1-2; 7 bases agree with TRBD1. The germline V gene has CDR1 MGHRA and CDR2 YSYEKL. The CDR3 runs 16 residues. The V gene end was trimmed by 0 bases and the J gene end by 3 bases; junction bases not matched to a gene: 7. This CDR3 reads CASSQERTGEYYGYTF. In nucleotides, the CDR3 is TGCGCCAGCAGCCAAGAGAGGACAGGAGAGTACTATGGCTACACCTTC.

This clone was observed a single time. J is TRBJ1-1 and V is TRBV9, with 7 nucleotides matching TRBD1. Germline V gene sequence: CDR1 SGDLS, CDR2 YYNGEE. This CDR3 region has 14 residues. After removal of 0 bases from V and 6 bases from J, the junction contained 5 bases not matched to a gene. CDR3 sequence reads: CASSVEDRPSEAFF. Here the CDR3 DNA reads TGTGCCAGCAGCGTAGAGGACAGGCCTTCTGAAGCTTTCTTT.

The CDR3: CASSQPGQDYEQYF. Written as DNA, the CDR3 is TGCGCCAGCAGCCAACCGGGACAGGACTACGAGCAGTACTTC. The V call is TRBV4-1, the J call TRBJ2-7; 8 bases are a match to TRBD1. The V and J ends lost 2 bases and 3 bases, in that order; junction bases with no gene match: 3. Germline CDR1 reads MGHRA; CDR2 reads YSYEKL. The CDR3 spans 14 residues.

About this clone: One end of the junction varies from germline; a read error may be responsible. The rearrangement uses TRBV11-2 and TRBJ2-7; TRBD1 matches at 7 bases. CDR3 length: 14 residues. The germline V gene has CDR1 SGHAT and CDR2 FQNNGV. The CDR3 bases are TGTGCCAGCACCCCGACAGGGTCTTACTACGAGCAGTGCTTC. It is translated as CASTPTGSYYEQCF. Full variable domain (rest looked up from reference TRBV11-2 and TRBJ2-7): EAGVAQSPRYKIIEKRQSVAFWCNPISGHATLYWYQQILGQGPKLLIQFQNNGVVDDSQLPKDRFSAERLKGVDSTLKIQPAKLEDSAVYLCASTPTGSYYEQCFGPGTRLTVT.

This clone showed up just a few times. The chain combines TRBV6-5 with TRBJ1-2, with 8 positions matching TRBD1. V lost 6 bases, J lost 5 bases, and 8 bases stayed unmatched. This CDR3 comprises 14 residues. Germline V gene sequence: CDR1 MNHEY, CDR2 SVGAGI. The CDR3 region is CASSPTGVGYGYTF. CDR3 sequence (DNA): TGTGCCAGCAGCCCGACAGGGGTCGGGTATGGCTACACCTTC.

CDR3 sequence reads: CASSSVEDSNTGELFF. Here the CDR3 DNA reads TGTGCCAGCAGCTCGGTGGAGGATAGCAACACCGGGGAGCTGTTTTTT. This rearrangement joins TRBV13 to TRBJ2-2; D is possibly TRBD2 (5 bases). CDR3 length: 16 amino acids. Germline loops: CDR1 PRHDT, CDR2 FYEKMQ (reference sequence). Trimming shortened V by 4 bases and J by 2 bases, and 14 bases separated the two germline ends.

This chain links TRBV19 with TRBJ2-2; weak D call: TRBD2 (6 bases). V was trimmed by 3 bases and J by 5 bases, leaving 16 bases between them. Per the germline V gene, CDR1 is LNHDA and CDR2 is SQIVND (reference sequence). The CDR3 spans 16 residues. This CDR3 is CASSIRPLEGTGELFF. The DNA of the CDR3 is TGTGCCAGTAGTATTCGCCCGCTGGAGGGGACCGGGGAGCTGTTTTTT. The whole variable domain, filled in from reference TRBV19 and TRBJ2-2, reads DGGITQSPKYLFRKEGQNVTLSCEQNLNHDAMYWYRQDPGQGLRLIYYSQIVNDFQKGDIAEGYSVSREKKESFPLTVTSAQKNPTAFYLCASSIRPLEGTGELFFGEGSRLTVL.

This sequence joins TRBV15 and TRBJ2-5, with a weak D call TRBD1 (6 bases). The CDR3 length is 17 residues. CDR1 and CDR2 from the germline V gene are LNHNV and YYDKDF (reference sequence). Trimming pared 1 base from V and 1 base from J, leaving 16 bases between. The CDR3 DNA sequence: TGTGCCACCAGCAGAGGTCGGGACACTCCTAGCCAAGAGACCCAGTACTTC. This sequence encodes CATSRGRDTPSQETQYF.

The CDR3 sequence is CASSPPLAGINSAEQYF. CDR3 coding DNA: TGCGCCAGCAGCCCTCCGCTAGCGGGGATAAACTCGGCCGAGCAGTACTTC. V gene TRBV5-1 combines with J gene TRBJ2-5, with TRBD2 identical over 9 bases. The closer fit of TRBJ2-7 to the DNA end suggests the J call may be wrong. This CDR3 comprises 17 residues. Germline V gene data show CDR1 as SGHRS and CDR2 as YFSETQ.

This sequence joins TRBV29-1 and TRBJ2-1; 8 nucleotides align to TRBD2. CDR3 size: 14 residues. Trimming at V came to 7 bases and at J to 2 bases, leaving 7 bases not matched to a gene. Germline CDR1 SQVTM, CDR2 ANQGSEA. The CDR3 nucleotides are TGCAGCGCTCTTCCGGGACTAGCCTACAATGAGCAGTTCTTC. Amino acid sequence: CSALPGLAYNEQFF.

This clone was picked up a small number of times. As DNA, the CDR3 is TGCGCCAGCAGCCAAGATAGTTCCTACGAGCAGTACTTC. This codes for CASSQDSSYEQYF. V gene TRBV4-3 combines with J gene TRBJ2-7; D not resolved. The CDR3 contains 13 residues. The germline gives CDR1 LGHNA, CDR2 YSLEER. The germline V and J ends were trimmed by 0 bases and 1 base, with 4 bases remaining between them.

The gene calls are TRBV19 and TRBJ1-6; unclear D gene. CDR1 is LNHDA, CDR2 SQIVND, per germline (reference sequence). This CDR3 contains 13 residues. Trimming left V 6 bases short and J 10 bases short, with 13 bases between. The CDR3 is CASSLGIGSPLHF. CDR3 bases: TGTGCCAGTAGCCTGGGCATAGGATCACCCCTCCACTTT.

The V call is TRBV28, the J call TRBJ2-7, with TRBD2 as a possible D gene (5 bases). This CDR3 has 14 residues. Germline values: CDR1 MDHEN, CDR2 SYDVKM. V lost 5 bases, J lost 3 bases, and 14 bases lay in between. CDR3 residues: CASSPTDSSYEQYF. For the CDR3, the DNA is TGTGCCAGCAGTCCCACGGACTCGAGCTACGAGCAGTACTTC.